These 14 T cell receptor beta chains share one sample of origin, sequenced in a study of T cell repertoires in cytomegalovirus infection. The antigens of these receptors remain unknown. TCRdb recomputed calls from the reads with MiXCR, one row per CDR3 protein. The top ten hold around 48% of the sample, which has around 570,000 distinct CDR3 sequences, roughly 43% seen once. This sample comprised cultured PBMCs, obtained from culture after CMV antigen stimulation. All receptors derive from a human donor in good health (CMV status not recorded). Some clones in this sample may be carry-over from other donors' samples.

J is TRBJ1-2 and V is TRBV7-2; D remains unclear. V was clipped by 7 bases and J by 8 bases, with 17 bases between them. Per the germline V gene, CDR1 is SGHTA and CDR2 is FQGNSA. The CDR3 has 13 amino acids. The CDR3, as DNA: TGTGCCAGCAACCAAGAGAGGGATCAGGGCTACACCTTC. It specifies CASNQERDQGYTF.

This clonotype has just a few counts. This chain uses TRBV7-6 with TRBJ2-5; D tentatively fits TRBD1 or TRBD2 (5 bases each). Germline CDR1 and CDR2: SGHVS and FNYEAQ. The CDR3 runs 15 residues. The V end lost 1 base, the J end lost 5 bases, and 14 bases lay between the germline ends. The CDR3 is CASSLGPGQKETQYF. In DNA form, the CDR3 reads TGTGCCAGCAGCTTAGGTCCGGGGCAAAAGGAGACCCAGTACTTC.

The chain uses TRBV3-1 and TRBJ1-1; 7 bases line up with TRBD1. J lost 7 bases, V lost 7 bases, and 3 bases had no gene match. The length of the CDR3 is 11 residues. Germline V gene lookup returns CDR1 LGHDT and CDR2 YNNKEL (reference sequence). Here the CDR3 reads CASIQGLEAFF. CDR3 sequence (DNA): TGTGCCAGCATACAGGGGCTTGAAGCTTTCTTT.

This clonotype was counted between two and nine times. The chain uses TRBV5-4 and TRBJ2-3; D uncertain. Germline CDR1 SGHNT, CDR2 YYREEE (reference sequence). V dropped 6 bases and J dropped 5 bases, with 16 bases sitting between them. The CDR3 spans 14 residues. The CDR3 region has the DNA TGTGCCAGCACCCCAGAGGCCCGGTTAGATACGCAGTATTTT. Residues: CASTPEARLDTQYF.

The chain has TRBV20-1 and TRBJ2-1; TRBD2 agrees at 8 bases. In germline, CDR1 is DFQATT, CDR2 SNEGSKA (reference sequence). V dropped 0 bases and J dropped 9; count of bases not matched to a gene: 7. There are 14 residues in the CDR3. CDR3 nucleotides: TGCAGTGCTAGAGATTGGGGTAGCGGGACTGAGCAGTTCTTC. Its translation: CSARDWGSGTEQFF.

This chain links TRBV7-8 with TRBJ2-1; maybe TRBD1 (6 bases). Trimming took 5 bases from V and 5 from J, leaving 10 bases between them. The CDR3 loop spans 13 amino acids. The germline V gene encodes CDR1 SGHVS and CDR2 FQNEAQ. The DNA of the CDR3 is TGTGCCAGCAGCCGCGACAGGAACAATGAGCAGTTCTTC. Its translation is CASSRDRNNEQFF.

This CDR3 is CASSKIAGGGYNEQFF. CDR3 nucleotides: TGTGCCAGCAGCAAGATAGCGGGAGGGGGATACAATGAGCAGTTCTTC. The gene calls are TRBV11-3 and TRBJ2-1; TRBD2 agrees at 11 bases. The V gene's germline CDR1 is SGHNT and CDR2 YENEEA. The CDR3 extends over 16 amino acids. J was trimmed by 4 bases and V by 5 bases; bases with no gene match: 7.

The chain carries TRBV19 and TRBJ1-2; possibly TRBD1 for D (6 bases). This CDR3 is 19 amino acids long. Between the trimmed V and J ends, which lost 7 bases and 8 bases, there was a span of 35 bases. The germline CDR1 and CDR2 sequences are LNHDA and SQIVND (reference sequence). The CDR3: CASNYIPSGTRRLAGGYTF. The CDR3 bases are TGTGCCAGTAACTATATCCCCTCCGGGACACGCCGACTAGCGGGAGGCTACACCTTC.

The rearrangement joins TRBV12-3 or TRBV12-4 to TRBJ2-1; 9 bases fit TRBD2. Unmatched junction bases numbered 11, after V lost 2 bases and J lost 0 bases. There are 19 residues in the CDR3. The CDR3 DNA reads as TGTGCCAGCAGTTTAAGCGGGAGGTCCTGGAACCCCTCCTACAATGAGCAGTTCTTC. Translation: CASSLSGRSWNPSYNEQFF.

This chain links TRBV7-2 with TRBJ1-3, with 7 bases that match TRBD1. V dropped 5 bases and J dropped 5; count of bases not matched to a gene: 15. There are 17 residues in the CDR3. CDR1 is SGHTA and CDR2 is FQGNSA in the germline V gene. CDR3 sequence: CASSPRSRDSFRNTIYF. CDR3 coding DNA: TGTGCCAGCAGCCCTCGGTCCCGGGACAGCTTCCGAAACACCATATATTTT.

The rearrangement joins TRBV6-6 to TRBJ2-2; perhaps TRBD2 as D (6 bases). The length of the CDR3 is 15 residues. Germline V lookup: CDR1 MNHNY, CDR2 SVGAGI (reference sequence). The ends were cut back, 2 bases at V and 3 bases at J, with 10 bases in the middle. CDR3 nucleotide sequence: TGTGCCAGCAGTTACCGATGGGACTACACCGGGGAGCTGTTTTTT. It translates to CASSYRWDYTGELFF.

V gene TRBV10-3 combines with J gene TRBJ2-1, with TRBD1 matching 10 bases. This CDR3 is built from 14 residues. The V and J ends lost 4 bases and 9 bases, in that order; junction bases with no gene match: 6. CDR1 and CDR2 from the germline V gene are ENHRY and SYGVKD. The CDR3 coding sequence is TGTGCCATCAGTGGGACAGGGGGTACAGGTGAGCAGTTCTTC. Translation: CAISGTGGTGEQFF.

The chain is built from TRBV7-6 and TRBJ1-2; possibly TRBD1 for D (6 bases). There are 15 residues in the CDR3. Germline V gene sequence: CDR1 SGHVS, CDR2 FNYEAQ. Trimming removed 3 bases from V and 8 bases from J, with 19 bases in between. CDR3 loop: CASSLVAGASEGYTF. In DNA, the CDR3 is TGTGCCAGCAGCTTGGTAGCAGGGGCCTCAGAAGGCTACACCTTC.

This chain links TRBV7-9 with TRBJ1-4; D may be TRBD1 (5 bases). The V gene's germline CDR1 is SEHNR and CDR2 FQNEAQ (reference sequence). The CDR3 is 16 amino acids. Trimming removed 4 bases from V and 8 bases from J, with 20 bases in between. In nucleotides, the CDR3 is TGTGCCAGCAGCTCACCCCCCACGATGAGGGGCGAAAAACTGTTTTTT. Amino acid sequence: CASSSPPTMRGEKLFF.